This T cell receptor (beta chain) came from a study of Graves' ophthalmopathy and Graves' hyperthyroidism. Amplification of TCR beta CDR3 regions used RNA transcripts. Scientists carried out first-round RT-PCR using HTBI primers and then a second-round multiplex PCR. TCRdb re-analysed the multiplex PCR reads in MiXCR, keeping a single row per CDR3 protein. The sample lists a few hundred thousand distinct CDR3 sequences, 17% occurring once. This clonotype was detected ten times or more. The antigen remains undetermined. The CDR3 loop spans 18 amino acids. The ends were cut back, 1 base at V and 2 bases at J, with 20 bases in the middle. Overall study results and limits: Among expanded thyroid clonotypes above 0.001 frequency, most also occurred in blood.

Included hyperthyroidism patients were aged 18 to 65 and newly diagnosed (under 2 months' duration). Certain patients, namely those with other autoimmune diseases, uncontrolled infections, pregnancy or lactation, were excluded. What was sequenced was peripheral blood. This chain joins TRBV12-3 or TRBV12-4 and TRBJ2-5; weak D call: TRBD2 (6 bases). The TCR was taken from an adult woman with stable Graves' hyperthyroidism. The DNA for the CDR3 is TGTGCCAGCAGTTTAGAGAGCCTTGGGGCGGGACCTCAAGAGACCCAGTACTTC. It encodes CASSLESLGAGPQETQYF.